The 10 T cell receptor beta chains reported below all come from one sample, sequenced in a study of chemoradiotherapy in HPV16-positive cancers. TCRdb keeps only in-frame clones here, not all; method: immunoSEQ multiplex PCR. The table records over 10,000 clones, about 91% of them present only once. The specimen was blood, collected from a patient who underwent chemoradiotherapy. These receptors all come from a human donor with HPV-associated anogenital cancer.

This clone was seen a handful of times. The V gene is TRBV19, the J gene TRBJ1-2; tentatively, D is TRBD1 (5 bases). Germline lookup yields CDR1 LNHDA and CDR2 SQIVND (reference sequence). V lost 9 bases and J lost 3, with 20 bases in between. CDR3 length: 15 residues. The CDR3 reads CASMGRPGTYYGYTF. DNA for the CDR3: TGTGCCAGCATGGGACGCCCAGGAACCTACTATGGCTACACCTTC.

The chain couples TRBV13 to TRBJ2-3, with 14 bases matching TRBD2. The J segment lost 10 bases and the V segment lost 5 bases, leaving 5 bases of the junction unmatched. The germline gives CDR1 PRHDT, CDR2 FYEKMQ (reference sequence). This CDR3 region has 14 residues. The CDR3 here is CASSHPGLAGAQYF. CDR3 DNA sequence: TGTGCCAGCAGCCATCCGGGACTAGCGGGAGCGCAGTATTTT.

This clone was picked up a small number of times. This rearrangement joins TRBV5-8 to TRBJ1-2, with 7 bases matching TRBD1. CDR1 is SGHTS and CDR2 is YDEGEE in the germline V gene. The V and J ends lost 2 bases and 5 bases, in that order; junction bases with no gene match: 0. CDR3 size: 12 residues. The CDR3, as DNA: TGTGCCAGCAGCTTACAGGGGTATGGCTACACCTTC. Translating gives CASSLQGYGYTF.

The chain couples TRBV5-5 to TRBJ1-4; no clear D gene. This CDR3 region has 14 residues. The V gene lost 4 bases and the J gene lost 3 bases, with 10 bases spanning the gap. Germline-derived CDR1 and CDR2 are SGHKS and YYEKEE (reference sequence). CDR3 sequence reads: CASSPGHANEKLFF. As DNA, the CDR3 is TGTGCCAGCAGCCCGGGTCACGCTAATGAAAAACTGTTTTTT.

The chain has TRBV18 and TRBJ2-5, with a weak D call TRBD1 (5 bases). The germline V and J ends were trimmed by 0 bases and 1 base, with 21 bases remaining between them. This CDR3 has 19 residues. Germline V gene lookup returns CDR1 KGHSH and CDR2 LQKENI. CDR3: CASSPPSRNRRGSQETQYF. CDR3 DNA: TGTGCCAGCTCACCACCGTCCCGAAATCGTAGGGGTAGCCAAGAGACCCAGTACTTC.

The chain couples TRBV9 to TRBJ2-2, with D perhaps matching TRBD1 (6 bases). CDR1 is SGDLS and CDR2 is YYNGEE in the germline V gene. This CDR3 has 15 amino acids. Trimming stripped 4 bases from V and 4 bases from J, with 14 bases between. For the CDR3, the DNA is TGTGCCAGCAGCAAGGGACACCTAAGCACCGGGGAGCTGTTTTTT. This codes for CASSKGHLSTGELFF.

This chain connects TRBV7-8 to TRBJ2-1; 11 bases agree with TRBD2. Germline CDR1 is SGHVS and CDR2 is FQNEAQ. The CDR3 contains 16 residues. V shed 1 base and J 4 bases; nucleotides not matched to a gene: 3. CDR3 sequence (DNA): TGTGCCAGCAGCTTAGGACTAGCGGGACAGTACAATGAGCAGTTCTTC. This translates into CASSLGLAGQYNEQFF.

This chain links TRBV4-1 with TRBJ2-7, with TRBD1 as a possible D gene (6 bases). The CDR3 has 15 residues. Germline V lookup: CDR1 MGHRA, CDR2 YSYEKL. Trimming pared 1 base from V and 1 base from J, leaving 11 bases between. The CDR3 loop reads CASSQVSGQSYEQYF. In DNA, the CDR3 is TGCGCCAGCAGCCAAGTCAGTGGACAGTCCTACGAGCAGTACTTC.

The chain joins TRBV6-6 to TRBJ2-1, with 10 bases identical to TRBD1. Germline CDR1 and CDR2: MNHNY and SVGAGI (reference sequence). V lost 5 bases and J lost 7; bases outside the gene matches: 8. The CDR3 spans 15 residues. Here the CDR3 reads CASSPGTGAGNEQFF. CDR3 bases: TGTGCCAGCAGTCCCGGGACAGGGGCTGGTAATGAGCAGTTCTTC.

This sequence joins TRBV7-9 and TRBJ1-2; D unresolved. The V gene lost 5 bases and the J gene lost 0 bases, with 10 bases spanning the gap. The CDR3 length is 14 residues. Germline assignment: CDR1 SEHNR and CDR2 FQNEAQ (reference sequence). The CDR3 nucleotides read TGTGCCAGCAGCCTCGACGGAACTAACTATGGCTACACCTTC. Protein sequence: CASSLDGTNYGYTF.